This TCR beta chain was recorded in a study of ipilimumab plus nivolumab after autologous stem cell transplantation. Study results and caveats: TCR repertoire, Treg phenotype and gut microbiota reportedly support more study of this approach.

There are a few counts of this clone. The antigen remains undetermined. TCRdb keeps only in-frame clones here, not all; method: immunoSEQ multiplex PCR. The sample shows about 9,800 clones, approximately 74% of them seen only once. Checkpoint therapy with ipilimumab 1 mg/kg began 14 to 28 days after transplant. Through week 26, nivolumab 3 mg/kg IV was given weeks 1, 4, 7, 10, then biweekly. The specimen comprised PBMCs, sampled in a trial of ipilimumab plus nivolumab as post-transplant consolidation. The TCR sequence derives from a female donor with multiple myeloma.

The CDR3 is CASSLGTRNSEQFF. Here the CDR3 DNA reads TGTGCCAGCAGCTTAGGGACTAGGAACTCTGAGCAGTTCTTC. V usage is TRBV11-3 and J usage is TRBJ2-1; 7 nucleotides line up with TRBD2. Germline V CDR1 and CDR2: SGHNT, YENEEA. The ends lost 1 base at V and 9 bases at J; junction bases unmatched: 6. The CDR3 consists of 14 residues.